The entry below describes one T cell receptor beta chain. As yet, its antigen is unknown. The data derive from a study of T cells in localized non-small cell lung cancer. This CDR3 region has 13 residues. V was clipped by 3 bases and J by 5 bases; unmatched bases: 2. From germline, CDR1 is SNHLY and CDR2 FYNNEI. The protocol was immunoSEQ multiplex PCR, while the TCRdb copy is restricted to in-frame clones and leaves out a portion. Of fewer than 20,000 clones listed, around 90% are singletons. Study conclusions and caveats: The highest T cell clonality was in uninvolved adjacent lung, above tumor. For the top 100 tumor clones, a median roughly 56 also appeared in adjacent lung. Because only a single region of the tumor was sequenced, heterogeneity remains possible.

Sequenced material: peripheral blood mononuclear cells, taken before any cancer treatment. The gene calls are TRBV2 and TRBJ2-5; 8 positions match TRBD2. The source is a woman aged 40-69 years with stage III lung adenocarcinoma. The CDR3 protein is CASSETSAETQYF. In nucleotides, the CDR3 is TGTGCCAGCAGTGAGACTAGCGCCGAGACCCAGTACTTC. Full variable domain (remainder filled in from reference TRBV2 and TRBJ2-5): EPEVTQTPSHQVTQMGQEVILRCVPISNHLYFYWYRQILGQKVEFLVSFYNNEISEKSEIFDDQFSVERPDGSNFTLKIRSTKLEDSAMYFCASSETSAETQYFGPGTRLLVL.